This T cell receptor beta chain came from a study of blood T cell repertoires in COVID-19 (TCRdb year 2020). For the study in its entirety: The collaborator samples originated in the United States, Italy and Spain and spanned the acute and convalescent phases of COVID-19. The material from the prospective study consisted of cDNA or gDNA derived from T cells, B-cell-depleted T cells, or PBMCs. The dataset comprised deeply sampled blood TCRbeta repertoires from subjects exposed to, actively infected with, or recovered from COVID-19. The repertoires were made available in a free public database intended to serve as a resource for research on the immune response to SARS-CoV-2. The samples were drawn from the first 160 participants of the ongoing ImmuneRACE study and from 1,254 subjects provided by 6 global collaborators. Nearly every sample came with metadata listing a de-identified subject ID, COVID-19 status, age in years and sex. HLA class I and class II types, where available, came from metadata supplied by the sample provider rather than from assay-based typing.

The immunoSEQ Assay, a bias-controlled multiplex PCR, was used to amplify TCRbeta CDR3 regions from genomic DNA. Per the original workflow: The number of nucleated cells in each sample was estimated from the amplification of reference gene primers within the assay. To quantify the absolute abundance of each unique TCRbeta CDR3 rearrangement, sequence reads were collapsed and filtered. For each sample, productive Simpson clonality was calculated as the square root of Simpson's diversity index across productive rearrangements. TCRdb re-hosts the immuneACCESS table, in-frame sequences only. Its copies lack some clones; in the studies checked, an unresolved V gene accounts for under half of them, and the cause for the rest is not known. Clone size and V and J calls were adopted from that table, with D and trimming inferred from the DNA. This sample has 100,000 to 150,000 clones in its table, and 86% of those were observed once. Jointly, the top ten make up roughly 4% of the sample.

The investigation overall reported the following: Clinical and demographic metadata were provided uncurated, with the amount varying by source and participant.

Collaborating institutions collected whole blood in K2EDTA tubes following their own protocols. For TCRbeta analysis, collaborators shipped samples in one of three forms: frozen whole blood, isolated PBMCs, or DNA extracted from either of those sample types. About this clone: It lacks a known antigen. No base quality information exists; no much larger clone differs at one position.

Trimming takes 4 bases from V and 2 bases from J, and the germline ends sit 15 bases apart. The CDR3 sequence holds 15 residues, the cysteine and phenylalanine included. The retained sequence is limited to the CDR3, 45 bases, with the frame set at the first base. The germline V gene encodes CDR1 SGHNT and CDR2 YYREEE (reference sequence). The specimen sequenced was peripheral blood. This TCR was recovered from a man aged 40-49 years with acute or convalescent COVID-19. This chain is built from TRBV5-4 and TRBJ1-2; the D gene is perhaps TRBD1, from 6 matching bases. The DNA is as follows: TGTGCCAGCAGCCACAGGGACGGATTGAACTATGGCTACACCTTC. Its protein reads: CASSHRDGLNYGYTF.